This T cell receptor (beta chain) appears in the sequencing data of a study of blood T cell repertoires in COVID-19. Study-level background: T cells, B-cell-depleted T cells, or PBMCs provided the cDNA or gDNA that served as material.

Sequencing was performed with immunoSEQ multiplex PCR; in TCRdb, only in-frame clones are kept and a portion is missing. The sample lists roughly 120,000 clones, approximately 80% occurring once. The CDR3 consists of 16 residues. Germline CDR1 SGHDT, CDR2 YYEEEE. V shed 5 bases, J shed 4 bases, and the junction held 14 bases outside the gene matches. The receptor comes from a woman aged 45-65 years with acute or convalescent COVID-19. V usage is TRBV5-6 and J usage is TRBJ1-2; 7 nucleotides line up with TRBD1. The sequenced sample consisted of peripheral blood. CDR3 DNA: TGTGCCAGCAGTTATATTGGACAGGACTCCGTCTATGGCTACACCTTC. This encodes CASSYIGQDSVYGYTF.